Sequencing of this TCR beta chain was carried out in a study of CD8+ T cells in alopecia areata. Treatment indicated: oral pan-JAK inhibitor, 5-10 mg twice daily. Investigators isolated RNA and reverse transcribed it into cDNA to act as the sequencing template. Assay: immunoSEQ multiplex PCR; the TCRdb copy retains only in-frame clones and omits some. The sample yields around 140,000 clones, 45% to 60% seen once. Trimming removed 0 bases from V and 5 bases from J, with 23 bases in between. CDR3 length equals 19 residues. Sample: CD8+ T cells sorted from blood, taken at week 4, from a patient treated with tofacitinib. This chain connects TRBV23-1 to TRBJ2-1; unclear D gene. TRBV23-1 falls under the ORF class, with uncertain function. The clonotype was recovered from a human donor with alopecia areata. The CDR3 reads CASSQSNPCPGRFDNEQFF. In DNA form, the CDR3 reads TGCGCCAGCAGTCAATCTAACCCCTGTCCAGGAAGATTCGACAATGAGCAGTTCTTC.